These 14 T cell receptor beta chains share one sample of origin, sequenced in a study of CD8 T cells in Susac syndrome. With random hexamers, 0.5 to 1 ug RNA was reverse transcribed. TCRdb independently ran MiXCR on the immunoSEQ multiplex PCR reads; one entry per CDR3 protein. This repertoire shows some 100,000 distinct CDR3 sequences, approximately 91% found once; its top ten account for roughly 0.14%. Material: CD4+ T cells from PBMCs. The source of these receptors is a human donor in good health.

DNA of the CDR3: TGTGCCAGCTTGTTAAACTATGGCTACACCTTC. Translation: CASLLNYGYTF. The chain is built from TRBV28 and TRBJ1-2; the D is unclear. V lost 8 bases to trimming and J lost 2 bases, with 6 bases between them. CDR1 is MDHEN, CDR2 SYDVKM, per germline. This CDR3 has 11 residues.

The rearrangement joins TRBV7-9 to TRBJ2-3; 11 nucleotides agree with TRBD2. CDR1 SEHNR and CDR2 FQNEAQ come from the germline V gene (reference sequence). This CDR3 comprises 16 residues. The V and J ends lost 4 bases and 2 bases, in that order; junction bases with no gene match: 5. Here the CDR3 reads CASSSLAGGDTDTQYF. CDR3 DNA: TGTGCCAGCAGCTCTTTAGCGGGAGGGGACACAGATACGCAGTATTTT.

The rearrangement joins TRBV6-2 or TRBV6-3 to TRBJ1-1, with D tentatively TRBD1 (6 bases). Trimming took 3 bases from V and 8 from J, leaving 16 bases between them. Germline V gene sequence: CDR1 MNHEY, CDR2 SVGEGT. The CDR3 sequence is 14 residues long. CDR3 region: CASSYSGPDSEAFF. The CDR3 DNA sequence: TGTGCCAGCAGTTATTCTGGGCCGGACAGCGAAGCTTTCTTT.

CDR3 DNA: TGTGCCAGCAGCTTAAAAGAGACCCAGTACTTC. Its protein is CASSLKETQYF. The J gene is TRBJ2-5, the V gene TRBV11-2; D is unclear. CDR3 size: 11 residues. The germline CDR1 and CDR2 sequences are SGHAT and FQNNGV. V was trimmed by 2 bases and J by 3 bases, leaving 1 base between them.

J is TRBJ1-5 and V is TRBV6-2 or TRBV6-3; D is perhaps TRBD1 (5 bases). V was cut by 4 bases and J by 2 bases, with 18 bases left in between. This CDR3 comprises 17 residues. Germline assignment: CDR1 MNHEY and CDR2 SVGEGT. The DNA of the CDR3 is TGTGCCAGCAGTTCCCGTGGGGGGATTAGGGGCAATCAGCCCCAGCATTTT. Encoded protein: CASSSRGGIRGNQPQHF.

The V call is TRBV29-1, the J call TRBJ2-3; D may match TRBD1 or TRBD2 (6 bases each). The V gene lost 4 bases and the J gene lost 6 bases, with 11 bases spanning the gap. CDR1 and CDR2 from the germline V gene are SQVTM and ANQGSEA. The CDR3 loop spans 12 amino acids. The CDR3 loop reads CSVVSGADTQYF. The DNA for the CDR3 is TGCAGCGTTGTCTCGGGGGCTGATACGCAGTATTTT.

CDR3 residues: CASSLGQGVYQPQHF. In DNA, the CDR3 is TGCGCCAGCAGCTTGGGACAGGGGGTTTATCAGCCCCAGCATTTT. The V call is TRBV5-1, the J call TRBJ1-5; 9 nucleotides match TRBD1. V gave up 0 bases and J gave up 5 bases; unmatched junction bases: 3. CDR1 SGHRS and CDR2 YFSETQ come from the germline V gene. The CDR3 has 15 residues.

This clonotype was counted once. The rearrangement uses TRBV11-2 and TRBJ2-1, with D perhaps matching TRBD1 or TRBD2 (5 bases each). CDR3 size: 17 residues. Germline V gene data show CDR1 as SGHAT and CDR2 as FQNNGV. The V end lost 0 bases, the J end lost 0 bases, and 12 bases lay between the germline ends. This CDR3 reads CASSLEGRDLSYNEQFF. The CDR3 nucleotides read TGTGCCAGCAGCTTAGAGGGTCGGGACCTCTCCTACAATGAGCAGTTCTTC.

This chain links TRBV2 with TRBJ1-2; D possibly corresponds to TRBD1 (6 bases). V lost 3 bases and J 2 bases, leaving 28 bases between the germline ends. Looked up from germline, CDR1 is SNHLY and CDR2 is FYNNEI. There are 20 residues in the CDR3. CDR3 sequence reads: CASSDNSYFRLGQSNYGYTF. The CDR3 nucleotides read TGTGCCAGCAGTGATAATTCTTACTTCCGCCTCGGACAGTCAAACTATGGCTACACCTTC.

The rearrangement uses TRBV11-3 and TRBJ1-4, with TRBD1 matching 7 bases. With V trimmed by 4 bases and J by 7 bases, 12 bases remained unmatched. CDR1 and CDR2 from the germline V gene are SGHNT and YENEEA. The CDR3 is 16 amino acids. The CDR3, as DNA: TGTGCCAGCAGCTCCCACTCGACAGGGAAGACTGAAAAACTGTTTTTT. It translates to CASSSHSTGKTEKLFF.

This chain uses TRBV7-6 with TRBJ1-1; no firm D call. The germline gives CDR1 SGHVS, CDR2 FNYEAQ. The V end lost 5 bases, the J end lost 5 bases, and 9 bases lay between the germline ends. The CDR3 runs to 12 residues. The CDR3 is CASSPGETEAFF. As DNA, the CDR3 is TGTGCCAGCAGCCCCGGGGAGACTGAAGCTTTCTTT. The variable domain in full, with the rest retrieved from reference TRBV7-6 and TRBJ1-1, is GAGVSQSPRYKVTKRGQDVALRCDPISGHVSLYWYRQALGQGPEFLTYFNYEAQQDKSGLPNDRFSAERPEGSISTLTIQRTEQRDSAMYRCASSPGETEAFFGQGTRLTVV.

The rearrangement uses TRBV19 and TRBJ2-1; possibly TRBD2 for D (5 bases). Trimming took 0 bases from V and 9 from J, leaving 12 bases between them. The CDR3 has 14 residues. The germline V gene has CDR1 LNHDA and CDR2 SQIVND (reference sequence). CDR3 sequence: CASSIDGAESEQFF. CDR3 in DNA: TGTGCCAGTAGTATAGACGGAGCGGAGTCTGAGCAGTTCTTC.

This clonotype has a single count. This chain joins TRBV19 and TRBJ2-1, with 14 positions matching TRBD2. Germline lookup yields CDR1 LNHDA and CDR2 SQIVND (reference sequence). This CDR3 comprises 13 residues. Trimming removed 8 bases from V and 9 bases from J; junction bases left unmatched: 3. The CDR3 region is CASGLAGGLEQFF. The DNA for the CDR3 is TGTGCCAGTGGACTAGCGGGAGGACTTGAGCAGTTCTTC.

The CDR3 region is CASSFSSFQTDSYEQYF. DNA of the CDR3: TGTGCCAGCAGCTTTTCCTCGTTCCAGACGGATTCCTACGAGCAGTACTTC. J is TRBJ2-7 and V is TRBV13; D gene ambiguous. The germline gives CDR1 PRHDT, CDR2 FYEKMQ (reference sequence). With 3 bases removed from V and 1 base from J, the gap between germline ends came to 19 bases. This CDR3 comprises 17 residues.